This T cell receptor beta chain was sequenced for a study of T cells after yellow fever vaccination (dated by TCRdb to the late 2010s). Describing the broader study: The SMART-Seq v4 Ultra Low Input RNA kit was used to prepare libraries from fractions with low cell numbers. To follow T-cell clones before and after both primary and booster YFV17D yellow fever vaccination, bulk TCR alpha and beta repertoires underwent longitudinal sequencing. Two healthy male donors made up the cohort, one aged 18 to 29 years and the other aged 30 to 39 years. Blood was drawn at multiple timepoints before and after primary and secondary immunization, with bulk PBMC replicates and cell subsets isolated. Results the study describes overall, beyond this receptor: The secondary T-cell response was weaker than the primary response but faster, peaking on day 5 instead of day 15. Because only two donors were included in the study, the extent to which the findings can be generalized is limited. Most clones expanded after primary vaccination were re-detected after the booster (almost 98% of CD4 and around 88% of CD8), suggesting broad memory maintenance. FACS-sorted repertoires could contain abundant contaminating clonotypes from the bulk population, so computational filtering was required. A small fraction of clonotypes showed up in both the CD4 and CD8 compartments, probably as a result of convergent recombination.

This sample was sequenced with an Illumina NovaSeq 6000. TCR cDNA was synthesized by 5'RACE template switching, which introduced a universal primer site and unique molecular identifiers. Priming of cDNA synthesis was performed from both the TCR alpha and TCR beta constant segments. Library amplification used two PCR steps, and the second PCR step added sample barcodes and sequencing adapters. Libraries were sequenced on Illumina HiSeq 2500 (2x100 bp) or NovaSeq (2x150 bp). The paper's processing steps were these. Demultiplexing of reads and collapsing into UMI consensus sequences were performed with MIGEC, and V(D)J alignment was carried out with MiXCR. Clonotypes responding to the vaccine were identified with edgeR on replicate PBMC samples, with the criteria of FDR below 0.01 and a log2 fold change above 5 up to day 15. CD4 or CD8 identity was assigned to each bulk clonotype according to whether the clonotype was present at higher abundance in the sequenced CD4 repertoire or the sequenced CD8 repertoire. TCRdb passed the public sequencing reads through fastp at Q25 and MiXCR, retaining productive beta sequences. Each CDR3 protein appears once, grouped with its most common genes and DNA. Here the V and J calls rest on TCRdb's processing, not on the authors' analysis. The sample table holds some 300,000 distinct CDR3 sequences, of which approximately 8% were seen once. The ten largest clones take up about 3% of the sample.

This clonotype was detected only a few times. There is no known antigen for this receptor. Base qualities are not at hand, and no much larger clone is one base apart. V was cut back by 3 bases and J by 8 bases, leaving a gap of 22 bases between them. CDR1 and CDR2 (SGHTA, FQGNSA) derive from the germline V gene. The CDR3, cysteine through phenylalanine, is 16 amino acids long. Of all the DNA, just the CDR3 is kept, 48 bases in frame from base 1. The treatment or condition label, read with the paper, signifies: live attenuated yellow fever vaccine strain. A standard Ficoll-Paque protocol was used to isolate PBMCs from peripheral blood. CD4 and CD8 T-cell fractions were isolated with Dynabeads CD4 and CD8 positive selection kits. TriZol was used to extract RNA from bulk PBMCs, from CD4 and CD8 fractions, and from dextramer-positive and dextramer-negative fractions.

The clonotype comes from a man between 18 and 35 years old who received the YFV17D yellow fever vaccine. The specimen comprised CD4+ T cells sorted from PBMCs, sampled 5 days after the yellow fever booster vaccination. The sequence is built from TRBV7-2 and TRBJ1-1, with the D gene not clear enough to name. In nucleotides, the sequence is TGTGCCAGCAGCTTTTTCTTGGCAGCGAACCTTCCAGAAGCTTTCTTT. Translated, this is CASSFFLAANLPEAFF.